A few counts support the clone carrying this T cell receptor (beta chain). Its antigen is not known. Some clones are missing from TCRdb's copy, which holds only in-frame ones; the method was immunoSEQ multiplex PCR. The sample records over 25,000 clones, nearly 85% being singletons. CDR3 size: 10 residues. CDR1 LNHDA and CDR2 SQIVND come from the germline V gene (reference sequence). V lost 8 bases, J lost 4 bases, and 5 bases lay in between. The data stem from a study of neoadjuvant nivolumab and ipilimumab in lung cancer. General study findings and limits: From pretherapy to surgery, tumor richness and clonality rose with dual therapy.

Sequencing was performed on tumor tissue, taken after neoadjuvant nivolumab, alone or with ipilimumab, at or shortly before surgery. This receptor was obtained from an adult with non-small cell lung cancer. V gene TRBV19 combines with J gene TRBJ1-2; no clear D. The CDR3 here is CASRSYGYTF. The CDR3 bases are TGTGCCAGTCGGAGCTATGGCTACACCTTC.